This TCR beta chain derives from a study of beta chain features in type 1 diabetes. The CDR3 consists of 13 residues. Germline CDR1 reads LNHDA; CDR2 reads SQIVND (reference sequence). Trimming removed 5 bases at V and 6 bases at J, with 11 bases between. Study observations and caveats: TCRB CDR3s were moderately but significantly shorter in Type 1 diabetes patients in all four CD4+ subsets.

This clone appeared a few times. No antigen is known for it. The study reverse transcribed the entire isolated RNA, so it sequenced expressed TCRB transcripts. Some clones are missing from TCRdb's copy, which holds only in-frame ones; the method was immunoSEQ multiplex PCR. The sample holds about 650,000 clones, around 11% seen once. This chain uses TRBV19 with TRBJ1-5; D is undetermined. The source is a man aged 25 to 40 with type 1 diabetes. The sequencing sample was made of naive CD4+ T cells from blood. The CDR3 loop reads CASSVGLGQPQHF. DNA of the CDR3: TGTGCCAGTAGTGTCGGACTGGGTCAGCCCCAGCATTTT.